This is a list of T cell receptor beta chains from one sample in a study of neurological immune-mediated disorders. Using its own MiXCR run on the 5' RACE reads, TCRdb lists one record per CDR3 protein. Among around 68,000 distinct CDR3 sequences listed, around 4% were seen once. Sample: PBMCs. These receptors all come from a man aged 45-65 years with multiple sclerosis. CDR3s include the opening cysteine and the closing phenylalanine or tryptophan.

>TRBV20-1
CSARVAESTDTQYF
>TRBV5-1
CASSSGIETQYF
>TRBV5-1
CASSKTTGLKTEAFF
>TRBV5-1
CASSSRDRDSPLNF
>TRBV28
CASSMLGETQYF
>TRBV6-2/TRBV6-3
CASRGGLIQETQYF
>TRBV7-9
CASSKDSYEQYF
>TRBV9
CASSVEVAGTQYF
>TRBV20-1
CSARDNWAETQYF
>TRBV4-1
CASSQVGRNYTF
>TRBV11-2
CASSRRGVETQYF
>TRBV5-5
CASSRDPTGTYEQYF